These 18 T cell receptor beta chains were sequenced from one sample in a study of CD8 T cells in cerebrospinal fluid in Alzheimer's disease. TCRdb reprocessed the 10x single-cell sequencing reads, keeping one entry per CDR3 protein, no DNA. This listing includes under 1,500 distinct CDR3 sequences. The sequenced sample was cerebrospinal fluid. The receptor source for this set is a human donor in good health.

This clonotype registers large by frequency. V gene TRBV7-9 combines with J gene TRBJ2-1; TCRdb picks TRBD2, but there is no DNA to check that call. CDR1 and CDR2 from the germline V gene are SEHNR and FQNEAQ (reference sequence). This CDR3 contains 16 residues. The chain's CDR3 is CASSSLTSGRRDEQFF. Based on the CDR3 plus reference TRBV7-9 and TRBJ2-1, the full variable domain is DTGVSQNPRHKITKRGQNVTFRCDPISEHNRLYWYRQTLGQGPEFLTYFQNEAQLEKSRLLSDRFSAERPKGSFSTLEIQRTEQGDSAMYLCASSSLTSGRRDEQFFGPGTRLTVL.

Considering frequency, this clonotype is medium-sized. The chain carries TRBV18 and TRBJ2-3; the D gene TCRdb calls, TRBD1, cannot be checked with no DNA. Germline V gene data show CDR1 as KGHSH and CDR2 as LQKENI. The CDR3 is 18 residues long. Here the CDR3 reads CASSFRWTGAQDSDTQYF.

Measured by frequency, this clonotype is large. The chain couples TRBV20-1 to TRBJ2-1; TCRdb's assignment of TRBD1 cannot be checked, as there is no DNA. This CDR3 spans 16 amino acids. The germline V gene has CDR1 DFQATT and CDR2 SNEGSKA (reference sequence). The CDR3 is CSATHRGRAVANEQFF.

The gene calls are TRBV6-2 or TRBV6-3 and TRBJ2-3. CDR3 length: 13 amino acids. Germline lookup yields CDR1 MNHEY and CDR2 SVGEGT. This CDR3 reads CASTETSAYTQYF.

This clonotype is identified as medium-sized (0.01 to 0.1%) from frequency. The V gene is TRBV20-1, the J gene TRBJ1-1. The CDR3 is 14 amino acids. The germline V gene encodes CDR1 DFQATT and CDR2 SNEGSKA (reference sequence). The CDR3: CSASLHSLNTEAFF.

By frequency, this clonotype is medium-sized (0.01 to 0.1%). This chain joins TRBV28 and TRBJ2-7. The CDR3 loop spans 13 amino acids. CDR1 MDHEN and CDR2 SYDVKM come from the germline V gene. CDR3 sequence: CASSLASLYEQYF.

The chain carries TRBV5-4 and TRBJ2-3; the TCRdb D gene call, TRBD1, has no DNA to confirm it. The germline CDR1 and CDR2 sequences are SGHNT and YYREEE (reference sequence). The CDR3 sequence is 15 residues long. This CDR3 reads CASSFKGEGTDTQYF.

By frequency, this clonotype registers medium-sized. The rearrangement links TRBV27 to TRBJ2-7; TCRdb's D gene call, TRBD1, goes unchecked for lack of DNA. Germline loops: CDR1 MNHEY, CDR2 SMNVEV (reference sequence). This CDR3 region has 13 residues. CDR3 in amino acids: CASSLPNRGEQYF.

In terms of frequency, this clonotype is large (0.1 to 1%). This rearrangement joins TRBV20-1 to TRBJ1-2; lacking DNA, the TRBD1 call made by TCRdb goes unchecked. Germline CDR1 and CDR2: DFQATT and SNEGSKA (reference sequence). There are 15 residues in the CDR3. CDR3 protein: CSARKGTGVSYGYTF.

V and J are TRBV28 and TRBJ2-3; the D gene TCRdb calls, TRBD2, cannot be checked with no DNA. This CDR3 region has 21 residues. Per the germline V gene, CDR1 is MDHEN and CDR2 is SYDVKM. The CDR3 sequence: CASSSGLAGGPRTGSTDTQYF.

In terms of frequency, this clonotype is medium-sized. CDR3 sequence: CSAPPTGQGVNEQFF. V is TRBV20-1 and J is TRBJ2-1; the D gene TCRdb calls, TRBD1, cannot be checked with no DNA. CDR1 and CDR2 (germline): DFQATT, SNEGSKA (reference sequence). This CDR3 is 15 amino acids long.

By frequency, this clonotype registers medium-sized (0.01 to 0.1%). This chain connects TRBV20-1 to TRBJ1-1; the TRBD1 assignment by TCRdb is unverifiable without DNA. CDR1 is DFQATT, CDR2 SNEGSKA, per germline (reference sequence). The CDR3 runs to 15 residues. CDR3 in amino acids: CSARDPGHRGTEAFF.

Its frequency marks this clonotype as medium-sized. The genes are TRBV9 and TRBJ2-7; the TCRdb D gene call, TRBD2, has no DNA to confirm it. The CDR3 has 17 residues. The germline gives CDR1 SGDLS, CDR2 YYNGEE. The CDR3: CASSSTSGSMADNEQYF.

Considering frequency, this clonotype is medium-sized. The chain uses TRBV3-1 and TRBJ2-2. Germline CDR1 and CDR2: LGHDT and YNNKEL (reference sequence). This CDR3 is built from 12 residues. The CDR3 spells CASSQATGELFF.

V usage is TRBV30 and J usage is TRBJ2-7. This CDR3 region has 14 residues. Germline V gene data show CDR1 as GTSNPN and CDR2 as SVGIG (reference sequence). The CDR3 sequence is CAWGTTGSRYEQYF.

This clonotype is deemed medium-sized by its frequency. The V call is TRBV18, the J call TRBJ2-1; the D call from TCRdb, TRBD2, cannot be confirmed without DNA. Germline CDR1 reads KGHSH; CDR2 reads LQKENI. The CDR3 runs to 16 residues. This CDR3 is CASSPPGTSPYNEQFF.

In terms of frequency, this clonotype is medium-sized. CDR3 residues: CASSYLADRMNTEAFF. The V call is TRBV6-2 or TRBV6-3, the J call TRBJ1-1. The CDR3 is 16 residues long. Germline V gene data show CDR1 as MNHEY and CDR2 as SVGEGT.

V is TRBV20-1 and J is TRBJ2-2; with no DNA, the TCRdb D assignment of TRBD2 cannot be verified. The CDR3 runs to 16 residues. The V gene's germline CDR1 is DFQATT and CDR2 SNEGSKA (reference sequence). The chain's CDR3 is CSATAFSGSGTGELFF.